The 21 T cell receptor beta chains presented below share a single source sample, sequenced in a study of shared clonotypes between healthy human individuals. The method was immunoSEQ multiplex PCR; TCRdb's version includes in-frame clones alone and lacks a portion of them. Of 2 million to 2.5 million clones in the sample, roughly 95% were seen once. Sequencing was done on a sample of naive CD4+ T cells sorted from blood. Stated subset: CD45RA+ positively selected. The source is a man in his late teens or twenties in good health.

The J gene is TRBJ2-2, the V gene TRBV27; the D is unclear. Trimming removed 3 bases from V and 4 bases from J, with 15 bases in between. Germline values: CDR1 MNHEY, CDR2 SMNVEV (reference sequence). The CDR3 is 16 residues long. The CDR3 sequence: CASSFGHSGPTGELFF. The DNA of the CDR3 is TGTGCCAGCAGTTTCGGCCACAGTGGCCCCACCGGGGAGCTGTTTTTT.

The J gene is TRBJ1-1, the V gene TRBV30; D call uncertain. Germline V gives CDR1 GTSNPN, CDR2 SVGIG (reference sequence). Deletions cut 2 bases from V and 1 base from J, with 11 bases between. The CDR3 runs to 14 residues. The DNA of the CDR3 is TGTGCCTGGAGTAGAGCAGAAACGAACACTGAAGCTTTCTTT. Protein product: CAWSRAETNTEAFF.

The chain links TRBV5-1 to TRBJ2-7; D not resolved. This CDR3 region has 12 residues. The V end was cut by 4 bases, the J end by 1 base, with 6 bases between. Germline CDR1 reads SGHRS; CDR2 reads YFSETQ. The CDR3 coding sequence is TGCGCCAGCAGCGTCACTTCCTACGAGCAGTACTTC. It codes for CASSVTSYEQYF. Looking up the rest from reference TRBV5-1 and TRBJ2-7 gives the full variable domain: KAGVTQTPRYLIKTRGQQVTLSCSPISGHRSVSWYQQTPGQGLQFLFEYFSETQRNKGNFPGRFSGRQFSNSRSEMNVSTLELGDSALYLCASSVTSYEQYFGPGTRLTVT.

This clone was detected once. This chain connects TRBV11-2 to TRBJ2-1; D gene unclear. Germline V gene lookup returns CDR1 SGHAT and CDR2 FQNNGV. V lost 2 bases, J lost 0 bases, and 17 bases lay in between. This CDR3 has 18 residues. Here the CDR3 reads CASSLRLGRMSSYNEQFF. CDR3 nucleotides: TGTGCCAGCAGCTTACGGTTGGGTCGTATGAGCTCCTACAATGAGCAGTTCTTC. Together with reference TRBV11-2 and TRBJ2-1, the CDR3 gives the full variable domain: EAGVAQSPRYKIIEKRQSVAFWCNPISGHATLYWYQQILGQGPKLLIQFQNNGVVDDSQLPKDRFSAERLKGVDSTLKIQPAKLEDSAVYLCASSLRLGRMSSYNEQFFGPGTRLTVL.

The J gene is TRBJ1-6, the V gene TRBV9, with TRBD1 as a possible D gene (5 bases). The CDR3 length is 15 residues. CDR1 and CDR2 from the germline V gene are SGDLS and YYNGEE. V lost 4 bases to trimming and J lost 7 bases, with 15 bases between them. CDR3 sequence reads: CASSYSGGTNSPLHF. The CDR3 region has the DNA TGTGCCAGCAGCTATTCTGGGGGAACCAATTCACCCCTCCACTTT.

V usage is TRBV2 and J usage is TRBJ2-1; 8 nucleotides align to TRBD2. The CDR3 spans 14 residues. Losses at the gene ends were 7 bases for V and 4 bases for J; bases not matched to a gene: 6. Germline V lookup: CDR1 SNHLY, CDR2 FYNNEI. CDR3 sequence (DNA): TGTGCCAGCATCCGGGAGGGTAGATACAATGAGCAGTTCTTC. This sequence encodes CASIREGRYNEQFF.

V and J are TRBV6-6 and TRBJ1-6, with 7 bases fitting TRBD1. V was clipped by 10 bases and J by 5 bases; unmatched bases: 11. Germline V gives CDR1 MNHNY, CDR2 SVGAGI (reference sequence). The length of the CDR3 is 15 residues. In nucleotides, the CDR3 is TGTGCCACCTGGGACAGCTTCCTTGATAATTCACCCCTCCACTTT. It specifies CATWDSFLDNSPLHF.

This sequence joins TRBV2 and TRBJ2-1; 10 bases agree with TRBD2. This CDR3 region has 17 residues. V was clipped by 0 bases and J by 7 bases; unmatched bases: 9. Germline V lookup: CDR1 SNHLY, CDR2 FYNNEI. The CDR3 here is CASSEARLAGVRNEQFF. The CDR3 DNA sequence: TGTGCCAGCAGTGAAGCGCGGCTAGCGGGAGTCAGGAATGAGCAGTTCTTC. The whole variable domain, remainder taken from reference TRBV2 and TRBJ2-1, is EPEVTQTPSHQVTQMGQEVILRCVPISNHLYFYWYRQILGQKVEFLVSFYNNEISEKSEIFDDQFSVERPDGSNFTLKIRSTKLEDSAMYFCASSEARLAGVRNEQFFGPGTRLTVL.

V and J are TRBV19 and TRBJ2-1, with 9 positions matching TRBD1. Germline V gene lookup returns CDR1 LNHDA and CDR2 SQIVND (reference sequence). The ends lost 3 bases at V and 7 bases at J; junction bases unmatched: 13. This CDR3 is built from 17 residues. CDR3 coding DNA: TGTGCCAGTAGTATTCCCCAGGAGACAGGGGGAGCGAATGAGCAGTTCTTC. Encoded protein: CASSIPQETGGANEQFF.

This clone is a singleton in its sample. The chain joins TRBV6-5 to TRBJ2-4, with D perhaps TRBD1 or TRBD2 (5 bases each). Germline V gene data show CDR1 as MNHEY and CDR2 as SVGAGI. V was pared by 6 bases and J by 9 bases, with 18 bases between. This CDR3 comprises 14 residues. Here the CDR3 reads CASRRDPTSGIQYF. The CDR3 bases are TGTGCCAGCAGGAGGGACCCTACAAGTGGCATTCAGTACTTC.

This clone was detected once. The chain couples TRBV14 to TRBJ2-5; TRBD2 is a possible D gene (5 bases). Germline lookup yields CDR1 SGHDN and CDR2 FVKESK. The CDR3 has 12 residues. V shed 6 bases and J shed 5 bases, with 10 bases lying between them. This CDR3 reads CASRMSGETQYF. The CDR3 nucleotides are TGTGCCAGCAGGATGAGCGGCGAGACCCAGTACTTC. The whole variable domain, filled in from reference TRBV14 and TRBJ2-5, reads EAGVTQFPSHSVIEKGQTVTLRCDPISGHDNLYWYRRVMGKEIKFLLHFVKESKQDESGMPNNRFLAERTGGTYSTLKVQPAELEDSGVYFCASRMSGETQYFGPGTRLLVL.

The chain joins TRBV6-1 to TRBJ1-5, with a possible D match to TRBD1 (6 bases). Germline-derived CDR1 and CDR2 are MNHNS and SASEGT. The V end was cut by 5 bases, the J end by 1 base, with 9 bases between. The CDR3 length is 14 residues. The chain's CDR3 is CASSKQGSNQPQHF. Written as DNA, the CDR3 is TGTGCCAGCAGTAAACAGGGAAGCAATCAGCCCCAGCATTTT.

CDR3 DNA: TGTGCCATCAGAAGTTCAGGTGCAACTAATGAAAAACTGTTTTTT. Translating it yields CAIRSSGATNEKLFF. The chain carries TRBV10-3 and TRBJ1-4, with no clear D. Germline V gene sequence: CDR1 ENHRY, CDR2 SYGVKD. The CDR3 consists of 15 residues. Trimming took 6 bases from V and 0 from J, leaving 11 bases between them.

The chain employs TRBV21-1 and TRBJ2-3. TRBV21-1 corresponds to a pseudogene. This CDR3 is 13 amino acids long. The CDR3 reads CASSKGKADTQYF. CDR3 sequence (DNA): TGTGCCAGCAGCAAAGGAAAGGCAGATACGCAGTATTTT.

This clone was detected only once. The V gene is TRBV5-6, the J gene TRBJ2-1; D may match TRBD1 or TRBD2 (5 bases each). The CDR3 length is 16 residues. Germline CDR1 and CDR2: SGHDT and YYEEEE. Trimming left V 0 bases short and J 15 bases short, with 25 bases between. CDR3 nucleotide sequence: TGTGCCAGCAGCTTGGGTACAGGACTCGCCGTCGGAGCACTGTTCTTC. Translation gives CASSLGTGLAVGALFF.

In its sample, this clone was seen a few times. The chain combines TRBV2 with TRBJ1-2; D is unresolved. This CDR3 region has 10 residues. Germline CDR1 and CDR2: SNHLY and FYNNEI. Deletions cut 6 bases from V and 4 bases from J, with 3 bases between. CDR3 loop: CASRRYGYTF. CDR3 DNA sequence: TGTGCCAGCAGACGCTATGGCTACACCTTC.

The gene calls are TRBV5-1 and TRBJ1-5; possibly TRBD1 for D (6 bases). Trimming stripped 5 bases from V and 7 bases from J, with 13 bases between. Germline lookup yields CDR1 SGHRS and CDR2 YFSETQ. The CDR3 consists of 13 residues. The CDR3: CASSGEGGQPQHF. CDR3 DNA: TGCGCCAGCAGTGGCGAGGGGGGGCAGCCCCAGCATTTT.

The chain is built from TRBV5-4 and TRBJ2-1; TRBD1 is a possible D gene (5 bases). Germline lookup yields CDR1 SGHNT and CDR2 YYREEE (reference sequence). The V and J ends lost 3 bases and 4 bases respectively, with 14 bases between them. The CDR3 length is 15 residues. CDR3 nucleotides: TGTGCCAGCAGCTCGTTGCAGGGAACGTACAATGAGCAGTTCTTC. Amino acids: CASSSLQGTYNEQFF.

The chain carries TRBV5-6 and TRBJ1-2; the D is unclear. Deletions cut 1 base from V and 4 bases from J, with 14 bases between. This CDR3 spans 15 amino acids. The germline V gene encodes CDR1 SGHDT and CDR2 YYEEEE. The CDR3 region is CASSLLEGSGYGYTF. The CDR3 DNA sequence: TGTGCCAGCAGCTTGTTAGAGGGTTCGGGCTATGGCTACACCTTC.

V and J are TRBV6-6 and TRBJ2-1; 8 nucleotides align to TRBD2. Germline CDR1 MNHNY, CDR2 SVGAGI (reference sequence). The CDR3 totals 16 residues. V trimming: 7 bases; J trimming: 3 bases; junction bases outside the gene matches: 11. The DNA for the CDR3 is TGTGCCAGCACTCCTCGTAGCGGGATTGGCTACAATGAGCAGTTCTTC. It specifies CASTPRSGIGYNEQFF.

The chain couples TRBV7-2 to TRBJ2-7; 10 bases fit TRBD2. Germline V CDR1 and CDR2: SGHTA, FQGNSA. This CDR3 is 14 amino acids long. The trim removed 7 bases at V and 4 bases at J, leaving 7 bases unmatched. CDR3 sequence reads: CASTSGRALYEQYF. The DNA of the CDR3 is TGTGCCAGCACCAGCGGGAGGGCCTTATACGAGCAGTACTTC. Complete variable domain (other parts from reference TRBV7-2 and TRBJ2-7): GAGVSQSPSNKVTEKGKDVELRCDPISGHTALYWYRQSLGQGLEFLIYFQGNSAPDKSGLPSDRFSAERTGGSVSTLTIQRTQQEDSAVYLCASTSGRALYEQYFGPGTRLTVT.